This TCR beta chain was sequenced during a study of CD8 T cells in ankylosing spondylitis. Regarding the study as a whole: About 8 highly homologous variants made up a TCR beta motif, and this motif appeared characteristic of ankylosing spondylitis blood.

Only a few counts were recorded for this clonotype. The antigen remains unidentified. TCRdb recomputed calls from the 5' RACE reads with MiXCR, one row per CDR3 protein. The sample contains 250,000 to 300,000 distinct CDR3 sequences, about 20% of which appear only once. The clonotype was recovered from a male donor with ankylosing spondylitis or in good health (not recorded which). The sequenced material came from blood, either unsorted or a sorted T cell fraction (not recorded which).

CDR3 residues: CSARVATGGFGELFF. CDR3 coding DNA: TGCAGTGCTAGAGTAGCTACAGGGGGCTTCGGGGAGCTGTTTTTT. The J gene is TRBJ2-2, the V gene TRBV20-1; TRBD1 agrees at 9 bases. Germline V CDR1 and CDR2: DFQATT, SNEGSKA (reference sequence). The CDR3 has 15 amino acids. V dropped 1 base and J dropped 7; count of bases not matched to a gene: 7.